These T cell receptor beta chains were read from a single sample in a study of tumor-infiltrating lymphocytes in primary liver carcinoma. Using its own MiXCR run on the multiplex PCR reads, TCRdb lists one record per CDR3 protein. The sample consists of tens of thousands of distinct CDR3 sequences, less than 80% of them appearing once. Source material: liver tumor tissue from sampling region 5. The receptors come from a man aged 40-49 years with primary liver carcinoma and hepatitis B virus infection. Each CDR3 is given with its conserved first and last residue.

V,J,CDR3
TRBV29-1,TRBJ2-6,CSVQWTTSGSNVLTF
TRBV29-1,TRBJ2-5,CSVEDKASGETQYF
TRBV4-3,TRBJ2-7,CTSSREGAGACEQYF
TRBV29-1,TRBJ2-3,CSVVQGGDTQYF
TRBV28,TRBJ2-3,CASSLSPGATDTQYF
TRBV29-1,TRBJ1-1,CSVGTGSTEAFF
TRBV11-2,TRBJ2-3,CASSRHTINPTDTQYF
TRBV11-2,TRBJ2-3,CTNSASTDTQYF
TRBV6-6,TRBJ2-1,CASSYPTNGVANEQFF
TRBV6-6,TRBJ2-7,CASRRTSGGFNEQYF
TRBV19,TRBJ2-7,CASGRDRGHEQYF
TRBV7-2,TRBJ2-7,CASSLAPSAYDQYF
TRBV19,TRBJ2-3,CASNSGVGRTDTQYF
TRBV4-3,TRBJ2-7,CASSQAVAGGLISYEHYF
TRBV5-6,TRBJ2-7,CASSFMVSGTYRQYF
TRBV7-9,TRBJ1-2,CTSGPEGRLSQYGYTF
TRBV20-1,TRBJ1-2,CSVTAGRLSGYTF
TRBV12-3/TRBV12-4,TRBJ2-2,CACRRIGQGNTGELFF
TRBV28,TRBJ2-1,CASKSGTRYNEQFF
TRBV5-1,TRBJ2-1,CASSSSGTDSFNEQFF
TRBV10-2,TRBJ2-1,CASTEPGNYNEQFF
TRBV5-1,TRBJ1-2,CDSSEFAGHGHTF
TRBV10-2,TRBJ2-7,CTSSESASRTGDEQYF
TRBV19,TRBJ1-1,CASSIGQGVRTEAFF